The 22 T cell receptor beta chains listed next were all sequenced from one sample in a study of radiotherapy plus CTLA-4 blockade in lung cancer. Clones were read by immunoSEQ multiplex PCR, and TCRdb kept only the in-frame ones, dropping some. Of roughly 100,000 clones listed, around 83% are singletons. The sequenced sample was peripheral blood, obtained from a patient treated with radiotherapy plus ipilimumab. The receptors derive from a human donor with non-small cell lung cancer who had a partial response to radiotherapy plus ipilimumab.

The rearrangement joins TRBV28 to TRBJ2-5; weak D call: TRBD2 (5 bases). Germline V gene sequence: CDR1 MDHEN, CDR2 SYDVKM. CDR3 size: 16 residues. The ends were cut back, 6 bases at V and 1 base at J, with 18 bases in the middle. The chain's CDR3 is CASRTDSSSSQETQYF. In DNA, the CDR3 is TGTGCCAGCAGGACTGACTCGTCTAGCAGCCAAGAGACCCAGTACTTC.

The CDR3 sequence is CASSLSRASTDTQYF. As DNA, the CDR3 is TGTGCCAGCAGTTTATCCCGAGCTAGCACAGATACGCAGTATTTT. The rearrangement joins TRBV28 to TRBJ2-3; D is undetermined. The germline gives CDR1 MDHEN, CDR2 SYDVKM. CDR3 length: 15 amino acids. V lost 1 base and J 0 bases, leaving 8 bases between the germline ends.

The chain has TRBV5-5 and TRBJ1-1; 10 nucleotides agree with TRBD1. V lost 0 bases to trimming and J lost 4 bases; unmatched junction nucleotides: 3. CDR1 and CDR2 from the germline V gene are SGHKS and YYEKEE (reference sequence). The CDR3 loop spans 15 amino acids. The DNA for the CDR3 is TGTGCCAGCAGCTTGGGGGACAGGGGAGGCACTGAAGCTTTCTTT. As protein: CASSLGDRGGTEAFF.

In its sample, this clone was seen a few times. Other DNA sequences in this sample translate to the same CDR3. This rearrangement joins TRBV5-6 to TRBJ1-5; 8 bases agree with TRBD1. V lost 1 base to trimming and J lost 5 bases; unmatched junction nucleotides: 2. CDR1 SGHDT and CDR2 YYEEEE come from the germline V gene. The CDR3 runs 14 residues. CDR3 amino acids: CASSLSGGDQPQHF. The DNA of the CDR3 is TGTGCCAGCAGCTTGTCAGGGGGCGATCAGCCCCAGCATTTT. Full variable domain (rest looked up from reference TRBV5-6 and TRBJ1-5): DAGVTQSPTHLIKTRGQQVTLRCSPKSGHDTVSWYQQALGQGPQFIFQYYEEEERQRGNFPDRFSGHQFPNYSSELNVNALLLGDSALYLCASSLSGGDQPQHFGDGTRLSIL.

V gene TRBV27 combines with J gene TRBJ2-2; TRBD2 aligns across 11 bases. The CDR3 spans 18 residues. CDR1 is MNHEY, CDR2 SMNVEV, per germline (reference sequence). The J segment lost 0 bases and the V segment lost 6 bases, leaving 9 bases of the junction unmatched. The DNA of the CDR3 is TGTGCCAGCAGCGTCGGTCTAGCGGGAGGCCCGAACACCGGGGAGCTGTTTTTT. Translating it yields CASSVGLAGGPNTGELFF.

The gene calls are TRBV7-8 and TRBJ2-1; possibly TRBD1 for D (6 bases). V lost 5 bases and J lost 2, with 10 bases in between. Germline-derived CDR1 and CDR2 are SGHVS and FQNEAQ. The CDR3 length is 14 residues. In nucleotides, the CDR3 is TGTGCCAGCAGCCTACGGACAGCCTACAATGAGCAGTTCTTC. This codes for CASSLRTAYNEQFF.

The chain couples TRBV28 to TRBJ1-5, with TRBD1 matching over 10 bases. The germline CDR1 and CDR2 sequences are MDHEN and SYDVKM. The CDR3 covers 16 residues. V shed 8 bases and J 6 bases; nucleotides not matched to a gene: 13. The CDR3 nucleotides are TGTGCCAGCGGAGCTCCGGGACAGGGGCCGGGTCAGCCCCAGCATTTT. The encoded protein is CASGAPGQGPGQPQHF. Drawing the rest from reference TRBV28 and TRBJ1-5, the complete variable domain is DVKVTQSSRYLVKRTGEKVFLECVQDMDHENMFWYRQDPGLGLRLIYFSYDVKMKEKGDIPEGYSVSREKKERFSLILESASTNQTSMYLCASGAPGQGPGQPQHFGDGTRLSIL.

The chain couples TRBV4-2 to TRBJ2-2; 13 positions agree with TRBD2. The CDR3 has 19 residues. The V and J ends lost 0 bases and 4 bases, in that order; junction bases with no gene match: 8. Germline V lookup: CDR1 LGHNA, CDR2 YNFKEQ. The CDR3 nucleotides read TGTGCCAGCAGCCAAGATCCCGGACTAGCGGGAGAGGTCACCGGGGAGCTGTTTTTT. It specifies CASSQDPGLAGEVTGELFF.

V usage is TRBV19 and J usage is TRBJ2-2; 13 nucleotides align to TRBD2. J lost 5 bases, V lost 6 bases, and 3 bases had no gene match. CDR3 length: 15 amino acids. In germline, CDR1 is LNHDA, CDR2 SQIVND (reference sequence). In DNA form, the CDR3 reads TGTGCCAGTAGAGGACTAGCGGGAGCAACCGGGGAGCTGTTTTTT. Protein product: CASRGLAGATGELFF.

This clone has only a few counts. This chain joins TRBV19 and TRBJ2-5; the match to TRBD1 covers 8 bases. The CDR3 has 14 amino acids. Germline loops: CDR1 LNHDA, CDR2 SQIVND (reference sequence). V lost 6 bases and J lost 4; bases outside the gene matches: 7. In DNA, the CDR3 is TGTGCCAGTAGGGACAGGGCGGGGTCAGAGACCCAGTACTTC. This gives the protein CASRDRAGSETQYF. Supplemented by reference TRBV19 and TRBJ2-5, the full variable domain reads DGGITQSPKYLFRKEGQNVTLSCEQNLNHDAMYWYRQDPGQGLRLIYYSQIVNDFQKGDIAEGYSVSREKKESFPLTVTSAQKNPTAFYLCASRDRAGSETQYFGPGTRLLVL.

The V gene is TRBV18, the J gene TRBJ2-1; tentatively, D is TRBD1 (5 bases). V gave up 1 base and J gave up 7 bases, with 14 bases separating them. The CDR3 has 15 residues. From germline, CDR1 is KGHSH and CDR2 LQKENI. The CDR3 region has the DNA TGTGCCAGCTCACCACGGGGCAGGGTCACGAATGAGCAGTTCTTC. Translating it yields CASSPRGRVTNEQFF.

There are a few counts of this clone. The chain carries TRBV6-5 and TRBJ2-7; a weak D match, TRBD1 (6 bases). Germline CDR1 and CDR2: MNHEY and SVGAGI. This CDR3 is 13 amino acids long. V was cut by 6 bases and J by 3 bases, with 12 bases left in between. The CDR3 here is CASRGDKLYEQYF. CDR3 nucleotide sequence: TGTGCCAGCAGGGGGGACAAACTCTACGAGCAGTACTTC.

This chain uses TRBV5-1 with TRBJ2-7; D possibly corresponds to TRBD2 (5 bases). Between the trimmed V and J ends, which lost 4 bases and 3 bases, there was a span of 8 bases. The germline V gene encodes CDR1 SGHRS and CDR2 YFSETQ. The CDR3 sequence is 12 residues long. CDR3 loop: CASSLDFYEQYF. The CDR3 DNA is TGCGCCAGCAGCCTGGACTTCTACGAGCAGTACTTC.

The chain employs TRBV28 and TRBJ2-1, with 8 bases fitting TRBD2. V lost 2 bases to trimming and J lost 8 bases; unmatched junction nucleotides: 8. Germline-derived CDR1 and CDR2 are MDHEN and SYDVKM. There are 15 residues in the CDR3. The CDR3 loop reads CASSLRGGPLDEQFF. The DNA for the CDR3 is TGTGCCAGCAGTTTACGCGGGGGGCCTTTGGATGAGCAGTTCTTC. The full variable domain, its missing parts supplied by reference TRBV28 and TRBJ2-1, is DVKVTQSSRYLVKRTGEKVFLECVQDMDHENMFWYRQDPGLGLRLIYFSYDVKMKEKGDIPEGYSVSREKKERFSLILESASTNQTSMYLCASSLRGGPLDEQFFGPGTRLTVL.

The chain uses TRBV10-3 and TRBJ1-5; the D gene is possibly TRBD1 (5 bases). The germline V and J ends were trimmed by 4 bases and 7 bases, with 11 bases remaining between them. This CDR3 is built from 13 residues. Germline CDR1 ENHRY, CDR2 SYGVKD. The CDR3 nucleotides are TGTGCCATCAGTGCACAGGAAACCCAGCCCCAGCATTTT. This sequence encodes CAISAQETQPQHF.

This chain joins TRBV30 and TRBJ2-1; 11 bases align to TRBD2. CDR3 length: 15 amino acids. CDR1 is GTSNPN, CDR2 SVGIG, per germline (reference sequence). V dropped 1 base and J dropped 5; count of bases not matched to a gene: 4. DNA for the CDR3: TGTGCCTGGAGTGGACTAGCGGGACGGGACAATGAGCAGTTCTTC. Amino acid sequence: CAWSGLAGRDNEQFF.

About this clone: At one end the junction does not follow the germline gene, possibly because of a read error. The chain combines TRBV4-1 with TRBJ1-2; D not certain. CDR3 size: 12 residues. Germline CDR1 is MGHRA and CDR2 is YSYEKL. The CDR3 DNA follows: TGTGCCAGCAGCCCTCAACCGGGGGGCTACACCTTC. The encoded protein is CASSPQPGGYTF.

Details on this clone: The identical CDR3 is also encoded by other nucleotide sequences in the sample. The rearrangement joins TRBV9 to TRBJ2-3; D not resolved. Trimming removed 4 bases from V and 3 bases from J, with 9 bases in between. Germline-derived CDR1 and CDR2 are SGDLS and YYNGEE. The CDR3 extends over 13 amino acids. The CDR3 sequence: CASSYGTTDTQYF. The CDR3 DNA reads as TGTGCCAGCAGCTATGGCACAACAGATACGCAGTATTTT.

The chain links TRBV6-5 to TRBJ2-5; D gene uncertain. The CDR3 extends over 13 amino acids. Per the germline V gene, CDR1 is MNHEY and CDR2 is SVGAGI. Trimming pared 6 bases from V and 5 bases from J, leaving 13 bases between. CDR3 loop: CASRDSKRETQYF. CDR3 sequence (DNA): TGTGCCAGCAGAGACTCAAAACGGGAGACCCAGTACTTC.

This chain connects TRBV7-9 to TRBJ1-4, with D perhaps TRBD1 (5 bases). The ends were cut back, 6 bases at V and 4 bases at J, with 18 bases in the middle. The germline gives CDR1 SEHNR, CDR2 FQNEAQ (reference sequence). The CDR3 is 16 amino acids. The CDR3 spells CASRGSSAGINEKLFF. The CDR3 DNA is TGTGCCAGCAGGGGCTCCTCAGCAGGGATTAATGAAAAACTGTTTTTT.

This chain links TRBV5-1 with TRBJ1-1; unclear D gene. This CDR3 contains 13 residues. CDR1 is SGHRS and CDR2 is YFSETQ in the germline V gene. V lost 2 bases to trimming and J lost 0 bases, with 5 bases between them. As DNA, the CDR3 is TGCGCCAGCAGCTTTACAATGAACACTGAAGCTTTCTTT. Its translation: CASSFTMNTEAFF.

The chain uses TRBV19 and TRBJ1-5, with a possible D match to TRBD1 (5 bases). CDR1 is LNHDA and CDR2 is SQIVND in the germline V gene (reference sequence). This CDR3 has 14 residues. V lost 3 bases and J lost 6, with 12 bases in between. Here the CDR3 reads CASSMQGEAQPQHF. The CDR3 DNA follows: TGTGCCAGTAGTATGCAGGGTGAGGCTCAGCCCCAGCATTTT.